The source of this TCR beta chain is a study of Graves' ophthalmopathy and Graves' hyperthyroidism. TCR beta CDR3 regions were amplified from RNA transcripts. HTBI primers were employed in first-round RT-PCR, then a second-round multiplex PCR followed. One entry per CDR3 protein results from TCRdb running MiXCR on the multiplex PCR reads. In the table there are approximately 700,000 distinct CDR3 sequences, over 40% of which are singletons. The CDR3 is made up of 15 amino acids. Trimming took off 5 bases at V and 0 bases at J, with 12 bases between the two ends. Per germline, CDR1 SGHRS and CDR2 YFSETQ.

The clonotype comes from an adult man with Graves' ophthalmopathy. Material for sequencing was peripheral blood. This rearrangement joins TRBV5-1 to TRBJ1-3, with D possibly matching TRBD1 (5 bases). CDR3 in DNA: TGCGCCAGCAGTGGGGGTGGCCTCTCTGGAAACACCATATATTTT. It encodes CASSGGGLSGNTIYF.